The 20 T cell receptor beta chains below come from one sample, sequenced in a study of STAT5B mutations in CD4+ large granular lymphocyte leukemia. Clones were sequenced by immunoSEQ multiplex PCR, and TCRdb holds only the in-frame ones, with some missing. Of more than 30,000 clones in the sample, 76% were seen once. Input material: CD4+ T cells from blood buffy coats. Receptor source: a human donor in good health.

V is TRBV29-1 and J is TRBJ2-5; 9 bases fit TRBD1. Germline V CDR1 and CDR2: SQVTM, ANQGSEA. Unmatched junction bases numbered 9, after V lost 4 bases and J lost 3 bases. The CDR3 is 15 residues long. The CDR3 is CSVVGTGRTKETQYF. CDR3 sequence (DNA): TGCAGCGTTGTTGGGACAGGGAGGACGAAAGAGACCCAGTACTTC.

The genes are TRBV5-1 and TRBJ2-5; the match to TRBD2 covers 10 bases. The germline V gene encodes CDR1 SGHRS and CDR2 YFSETQ. The CDR3 covers 17 residues. V was clipped by 0 bases and J by 2 bases; unmatched bases: 7. The CDR3 here is CASSLGVGLAVQETQYF. The CDR3 DNA reads TGCGCCAGCAGCTTGGGCGTCGGACTAGCGGTACAAGAGACCCAGTACTTC.

The V and J genes are TRBV7-9 and TRBJ2-1; D is possibly TRBD2 (6 bases). Trimming pared 5 bases from V and 9 bases from J, leaving 14 bases between. CDR1 and CDR2 (germline): SEHNR, FQNEAQ (reference sequence). CDR3 size: 13 residues. The CDR3 here is CASSRNGRPEQFF. CDR3 sequence (DNA): TGTGCCAGCAGCCGTAATGGGAGGCCTGAGCAGTTCTTC.

CDR3 protein: CSVDGGQKKETQYF. The CDR3 DNA is TGCAGCGTTGATGGGGGACAGAAAAAAGAGACCCAGTACTTC. V is TRBV29-1 and J is TRBJ2-5; 7 bases fit TRBD1. CDR3 size: 14 residues. Trimming took 3 bases from V and 3 from J; bases not matched to a gene: 7. The germline V gene has CDR1 SQVTM and CDR2 ANQGSEA.

The CDR3: CASSLVRTHHGTQYF. The CDR3 DNA follows: TGTGCCAGCAGCTTAGTGAGGACCCACCATGGGACCCAGTACTTC. This chain uses TRBV7-2 with TRBJ2-5; D gene uncertain. Germline lookup yields CDR1 SGHTA and CDR2 FQGNSA. The V gene lost 1 base and the J gene lost 7 bases, with 16 bases spanning the gap. The length of the CDR3 is 15 residues.

This clone was counted between two and nine times. The chain carries TRBV7-9 and TRBJ1-1, with D possibly TRBD1 on 5 matching bases. CDR1 is SEHNR and CDR2 is FQNEAQ in the germline V gene (reference sequence). Trimming removed 0 bases at V and 7 bases at J, with 9 bases between. The CDR3 length is 13 residues. The chain's CDR3 is CASSLAGGNEAFF. Here the CDR3 DNA reads TGTGCCAGCAGCTTAGCGGGGGGGAATGAAGCTTTCTTT. Full variable domain (remainder filled in from reference TRBV7-9 and TRBJ1-1): DTGVSQNPRHKITKRGQNVTFRCDPISEHNRLYWYRQTLGQGPEFLTYFQNEAQLEKSRLLSDRFSAERPKGSFSTLEIQRTEQGDSAMYLCASSLAGGNEAFFGQGTRLTVV.

The rearrangement joins TRBV18 to TRBJ2-1; 12 bases match TRBD1. CDR3 length equals 15 residues. V lost 3 bases to trimming and J lost 7 bases; unmatched junction nucleotides: 4. Germline assignment: CDR1 KGHSH and CDR2 LQKENI. The CDR3 loop is CASSPGQGASNEQFF. CDR3 in DNA: TGTGCCAGCTCACCGGGACAGGGGGCGTCGAATGAGCAGTTCTTC.

This rearrangement joins TRBV7-6 to TRBJ2-2; weak D call: TRBD1 (6 bases). V dropped 5 bases and J dropped 0 bases, with 10 bases sitting between them. CDR1 and CDR2 from the germline V gene are SGHVS and FNYEAQ. The length of the CDR3 is 15 residues. The CDR3 DNA follows: TGTGCCAGCAGCAAACAGGGTTCGAACACCGGGGAGCTGTTTTTT. Its protein product is CASSKQGSNTGELFF.

The genes are TRBV29-1 and TRBJ2-1; unclear D gene. The CDR3 is 15 residues long. Germline V gene lookup returns CDR1 SQVTM and CDR2 ANQGSEA. V lost 0 bases, J lost 9 bases, and 18 bases lay in between. This chain's CDR3 is CSVEDPARSGREQFF. The CDR3 DNA is TGCAGCGTTGAAGATCCGGCCAGGTCTGGCCGTGAGCAGTTCTTC.

This chain joins TRBV5-4 and TRBJ2-2; no clear D. V lost 0 bases to trimming and J lost 6 bases, with 9 bases between them. Per germline, CDR1 SGHNT and CDR2 YYREEE (reference sequence). This CDR3 has 14 amino acids. In DNA form, the CDR3 reads TGTGCCAGCAGCTTGGAAAGACCCGCCGGGGAGCTGTTTTTT. The encoded protein is CASSLERPAGELFF.

The rearrangement joins TRBV19 to TRBJ1-3; D uncertain. Germline-derived CDR1 and CDR2 are LNHDA and SQIVND (reference sequence). V shed 2 bases and J shed 0 bases, with 8 bases lying between them. The CDR3 runs to 15 residues. The CDR3: CASSIKHFSGNTIYF. The CDR3 bases are TGTGCCAGTAGTATAAAGCATTTCTCTGGAAACACCATATATTTT.

This chain joins TRBV11-2 and TRBJ2-6; D tentatively fits TRBD1 or TRBD2 (5 bases each). Trimming removed 5 bases at V and 0 bases at J, with 11 bases between. Germline lookup yields CDR1 SGHAT and CDR2 FQNNGV. The CDR3 has 16 residues. The CDR3 DNA reads TGTGCCAGCAGCCGGAGTGGGGGCTCTGGGGCCAACGTCCTGACTTTC. Translating gives CASSRSGGSGANVLTF.

V usage is TRBV5-5 and J usage is TRBJ2-7, with TRBD1 identical over 8 bases. The CDR3 has 14 amino acids. Germline CDR1 reads SGHKS; CDR2 reads YYEKEE (reference sequence). J lost 5 bases, V lost 3 bases, and 7 bases had no gene match. This CDR3 reads CASSSGTGTHEQYF. As DNA, the CDR3 is TGTGCCAGCAGCTCCGGGACAGGCACGCACGAGCAGTACTTC.

The rearrangement joins TRBV27 to TRBJ2-1, with a weak D call TRBD2 (6 bases). Per germline, CDR1 MNHEY and CDR2 SMNVEV (reference sequence). V was cut by 5 bases and J by 4 bases, with 9 bases left in between. The CDR3 contains 13 residues. The DNA for the CDR3 is TGTGCCAGCAGTAGACGGGGGTACAATGAGCAGTTCTTC. Translating it yields CASSRRGYNEQFF.

The chain has TRBV5-4 and TRBJ2-1; D unclear. Trimming left V 0 bases short and J 4 bases short, with 5 bases between. The CDR3 runs 13 residues. Looked up from germline, CDR1 is SGHNT and CDR2 is YYREEE (reference sequence). This CDR3 reads CASSLVGYNEQFF. In DNA, the CDR3 is TGTGCCAGCAGCTTGGTAGGGTACAATGAGCAGTTCTTC.

The chain combines TRBV10-2 with TRBJ2-7; 12 positions agree with TRBD1. J lost 6 bases, V lost 3 bases, and 3 bases had no gene match. CDR3 length: 14 amino acids. From germline, CDR1 is WSHSY and CDR2 SAAADI. DNA of the CDR3: TGCGCCAGCAGTGATTGGGACAGGGGGCCCGAGCAGTACTTC. Protein product: CASSDWDRGPEQYF.

The rearrangement links TRBV12-5 to TRBJ2-5; D gene uncertain. Germline loops: CDR1 LGHNT, CDR2 FRNRAP. The CDR3 contains 13 residues. V lost 1 base to trimming and J lost 4 bases, with 7 bases between them. The chain's CDR3 is CASGLGSTETQYF. Written as DNA, the CDR3 is TGTGCTAGTGGTTTGGGCAGCACAGAGACCCAGTACTTC.

This chain links TRBV29-1 with TRBJ2-3; D might be TRBD2 (5 bases). CDR1 is SQVTM, CDR2 ANQGSEA, per germline. The CDR3 runs 11 residues. Trimming pared 7 bases from V and 4 bases from J, leaving 9 bases between. The CDR3 DNA is TGCAGCGCCCGGACTTCAGATACGCAGTATTTT. The encoded protein is CSARTSDTQYF.

V gene TRBV7-6 combines with J gene TRBJ2-1; 14 nucleotides line up with TRBD2. Trimming took 1 base from V and 8 from J; bases not matched to a gene: 4. In germline, CDR1 is SGHVS, CDR2 FNYEAQ. The CDR3 sequence is 16 residues long. The CDR3 reads CASSLETSGRGYEQFF. The CDR3 DNA sequence: TGTGCCAGCAGCTTAGAGACTAGCGGGAGGGGTTATGAGCAGTTCTTC.

The J gene is TRBJ1-2, the V gene TRBV6-1; no clear D gene. V was shortened by 1 base and J by 4 bases, with 4 bases between the two germline ends. CDR1 and CDR2 from the germline V gene are MNHNS and SASEGT. The CDR3 has 12 amino acids. As DNA, the CDR3 is TGTGCCAGCAGTGAAGAAGTCTATGGCTACACCTTC. Translation gives CASSEEVYGYTF.